This T cell receptor beta chain came from a study of blood T cell repertoires in COVID-19 (dated by TCRdb to the early 2020s). Looking at the study overall: Samples covering the acute and convalescent phases of COVID-19 were provided by collaborators in the United States, Italy and Spain. The prospective study material was composed of cDNA or gDNA derived from T cells, B-cell-depleted T cells, or PBMCs. Deeply sampled blood TCRbeta repertoires from subjects exposed to, actively infected with, or recovered from COVID-19 were included in the dataset. A freely available public database, intended as a resource for researchers studying the immune response to SARS-CoV-2, is where the repertoires were released. Samples were obtained from the ongoing ImmuneRACE study (first 160 participants) and from 1,000 to 1,500 subjects provided by 6 global collaborators. Sample metadata almost always included a de-identified subject ID, COVID-19 status, age in years and sex. Where HLA class I and class II types were available, the types were taken from metadata supplied by the sample provider, not from assay-based typing. General study outcomes and caveats: Clinical and demographic metadata were provided uncurated, with the amount varying by source and participant.

The immunoSEQ Assay, a bias-controlled multiplex PCR, was used to amplify TCRbeta CDR3 regions from genomic DNA. The paper's processing steps were these. Within the assay, amplification of reference gene primers was used to estimate how many nucleated cells each sample contained. To quantify the absolute abundance of each unique TCRbeta CDR3 rearrangement, sequence reads were collapsed and filtered. Productive Simpson clonality was computed per sample as the square root of Simpson's diversity index over productive rearrangements. TCRdb re-hosts the immuneACCESS table, in-frame sequences only. Its copies lack some clones; in the studies checked, an unresolved V gene accounts for under half of them, and the cause for the rest is not known. V and J calls and clone size are copied from that table; D and trimming were computed from the DNA. The sample table lists roughly 50,000 clones, approximately 90% of them with a count of one. The ten largest clones represent 8% to 9% of the sample.

Whole blood was collected in K2EDTA tubes by collaborating institutions according to the institutions' own protocols. For TCRbeta analysis, collaborator samples were shipped as frozen whole blood, as isolated PBMCs, or as DNA extracted from either sample type. Including the terminal cysteine and phenylalanine, the CDR3 comprises 12 residues. The kept DNA is CDR3 alone, 36 bases in frame from the first base. At the junction V is shortened by 6 bases and J by 7 bases, with 10 bases in between. The germline V gene specifies SGHTA as CDR1 and FQGTGA as CDR2. Remarks on this clone: Its antigen is currently not known. Within one base of it there is no much larger clone, and no base qualities were kept.

The chain joins TRBV7-3 to TRBJ2-1, with a tentative D gene TRBD2 over 5 matching bases. This sequence was found in a woman between 35 and 50 years old with active COVID-19. Sequencing used peripheral blood. The nucleotide sequence reads TGTGCCAGCAGTCACCCGGGGAATGAGCAGTTCTTC. Translated, it reads CASSHPGNEQFF.